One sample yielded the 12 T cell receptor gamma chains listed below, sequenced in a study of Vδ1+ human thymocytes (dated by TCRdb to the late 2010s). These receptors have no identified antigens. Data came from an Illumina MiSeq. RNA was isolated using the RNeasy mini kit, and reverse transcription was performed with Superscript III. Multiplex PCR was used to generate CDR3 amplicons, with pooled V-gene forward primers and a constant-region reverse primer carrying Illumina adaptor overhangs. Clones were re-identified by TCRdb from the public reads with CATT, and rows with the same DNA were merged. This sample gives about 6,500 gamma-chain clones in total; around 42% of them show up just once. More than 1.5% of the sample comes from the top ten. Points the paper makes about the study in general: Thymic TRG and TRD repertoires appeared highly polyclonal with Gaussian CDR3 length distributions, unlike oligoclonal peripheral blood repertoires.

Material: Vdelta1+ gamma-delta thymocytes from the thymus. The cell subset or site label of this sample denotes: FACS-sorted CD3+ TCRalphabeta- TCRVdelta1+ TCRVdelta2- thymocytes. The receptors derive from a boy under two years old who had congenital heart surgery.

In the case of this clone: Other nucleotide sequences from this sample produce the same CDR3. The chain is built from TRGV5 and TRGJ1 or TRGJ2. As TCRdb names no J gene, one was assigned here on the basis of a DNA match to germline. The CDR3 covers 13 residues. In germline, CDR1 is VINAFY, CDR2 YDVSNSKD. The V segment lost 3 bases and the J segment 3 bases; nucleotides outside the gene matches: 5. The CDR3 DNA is TGTGCCACCTGGGACGGATCTTATTATAAGAAACTCTTT. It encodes CATWDGSYYKKLF.

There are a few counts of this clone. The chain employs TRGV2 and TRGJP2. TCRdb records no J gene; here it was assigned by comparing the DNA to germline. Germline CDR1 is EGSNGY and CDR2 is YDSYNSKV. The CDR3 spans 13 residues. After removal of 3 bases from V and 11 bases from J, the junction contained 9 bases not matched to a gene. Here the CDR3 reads CATWDRRGWIKTF. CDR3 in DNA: TGTGCCACCTGGGACAGGCGGGGATGGATCAAGACGTTT.

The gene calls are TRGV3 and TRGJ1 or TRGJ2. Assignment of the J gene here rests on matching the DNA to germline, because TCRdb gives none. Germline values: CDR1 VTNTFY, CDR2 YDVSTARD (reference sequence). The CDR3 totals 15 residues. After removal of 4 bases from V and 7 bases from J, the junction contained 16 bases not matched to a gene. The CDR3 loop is CATWERSGGQYKKLF. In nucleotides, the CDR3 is TGTGCCACCTGGGAGCGGTCCGGAGGTCAGTATAAGAAACTCTTT.

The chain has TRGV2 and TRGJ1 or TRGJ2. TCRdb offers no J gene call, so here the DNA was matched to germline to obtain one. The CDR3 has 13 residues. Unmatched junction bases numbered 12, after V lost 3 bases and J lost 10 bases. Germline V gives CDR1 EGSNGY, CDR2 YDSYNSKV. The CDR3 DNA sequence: TGTGCCACCTGGGACCCTCAAAGGGGGAAGAAACTCTTT. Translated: CATWDPQRGKKLF.

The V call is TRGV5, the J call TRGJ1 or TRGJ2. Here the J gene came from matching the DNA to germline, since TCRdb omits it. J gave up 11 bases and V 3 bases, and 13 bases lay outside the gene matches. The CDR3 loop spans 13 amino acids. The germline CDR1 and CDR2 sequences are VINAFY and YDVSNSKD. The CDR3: CATWDRFRWEKLF. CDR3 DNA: TGTGCCACCTGGGACCGCTTCCGGTGGGAGAAACTCTTT.

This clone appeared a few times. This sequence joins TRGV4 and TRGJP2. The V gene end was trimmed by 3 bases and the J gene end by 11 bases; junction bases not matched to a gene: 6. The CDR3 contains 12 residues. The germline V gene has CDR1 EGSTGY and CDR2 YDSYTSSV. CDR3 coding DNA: TGTGCCACCTGGGATTTAGGATGGATCAAGACGTTT. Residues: CATWDLGWIKTF.

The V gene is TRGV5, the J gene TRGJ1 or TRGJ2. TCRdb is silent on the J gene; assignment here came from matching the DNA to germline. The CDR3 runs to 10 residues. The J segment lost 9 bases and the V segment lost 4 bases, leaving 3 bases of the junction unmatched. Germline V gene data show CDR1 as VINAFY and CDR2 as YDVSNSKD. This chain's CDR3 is CATWDSKKLF. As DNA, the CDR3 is TGTGCCACCTGGGATAGTAAGAAACTCTTT.

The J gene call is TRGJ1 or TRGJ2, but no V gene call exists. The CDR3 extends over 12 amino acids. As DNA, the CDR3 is TGTGCCACCTGGGATGATCATTATAAGAAACTCTTT. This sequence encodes CATWDDHYKKLF.

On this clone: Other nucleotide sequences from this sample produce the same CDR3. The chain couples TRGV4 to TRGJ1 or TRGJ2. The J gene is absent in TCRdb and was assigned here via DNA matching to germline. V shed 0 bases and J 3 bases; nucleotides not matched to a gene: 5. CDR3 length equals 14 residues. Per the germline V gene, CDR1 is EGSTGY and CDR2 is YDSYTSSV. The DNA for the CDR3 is TGTGCCACCTGGGATGGGCCTTCTTATTATAAGAAACTCTTT. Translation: CATWDGPSYYKKLF.

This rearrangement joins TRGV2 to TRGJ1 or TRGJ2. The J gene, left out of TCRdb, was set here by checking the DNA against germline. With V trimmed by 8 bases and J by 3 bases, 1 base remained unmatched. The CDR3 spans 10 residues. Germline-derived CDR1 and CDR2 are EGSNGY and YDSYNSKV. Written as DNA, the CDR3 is TGTGCCACCTTTTATTATAAGAAACTCTTT. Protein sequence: CATFYYKKLF.

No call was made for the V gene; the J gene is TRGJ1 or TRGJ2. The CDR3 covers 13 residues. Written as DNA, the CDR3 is TGTGCCACCTGGGACGGGCCTTCTTATAAGAAACTCTTT. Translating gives CATWDGPSYKKLF.

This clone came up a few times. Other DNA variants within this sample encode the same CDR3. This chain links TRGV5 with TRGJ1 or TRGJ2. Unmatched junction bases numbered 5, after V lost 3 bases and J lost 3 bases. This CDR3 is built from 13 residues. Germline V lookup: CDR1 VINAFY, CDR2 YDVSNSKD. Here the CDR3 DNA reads TGTGCCACCTGGGACGGACCTTATTATAAGAAACTCTTT. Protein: CATWDGPYYKKLF.